Sequencing of this T cell receptor beta chain was carried out in a study of cytomegalovirus exposure and HLA in healthy donors. Study-wide results and caveats: Most TCR sequences were uncommon, yet certain public TCRs appeared in many donors.

13 Jbeta primers and 60 Vbeta primers were used for the PCR. The method was immunoSEQ multiplex PCR; TCRdb's version includes in-frame clones alone and lacks a portion of them. The sample comprises a few hundred thousand clones, around 90% of which are singletons, and approximately 1.5% rests with the top ten. A word on this clone: What it binds is unknown.

CDR3 length: 13 residues. V was clipped by 6 bases and J by 4 bases; unmatched bases: 3. Looked up from germline, CDR1 is MNHNS and CDR2 is SASEGT. The chain links TRBV6-1 to TRBJ1-3; 7 nucleotides agree with TRBD1. The receptor comes from a girl aged 2 to 10 in good health and CMV-seronegative. The specimen was PBMCs. The CDR3 region is CASSPGQGNTIYF. The DNA of the CDR3 is TGTGCCAGCAGCCCGGGACAGGGAAACACCATATATTTT.